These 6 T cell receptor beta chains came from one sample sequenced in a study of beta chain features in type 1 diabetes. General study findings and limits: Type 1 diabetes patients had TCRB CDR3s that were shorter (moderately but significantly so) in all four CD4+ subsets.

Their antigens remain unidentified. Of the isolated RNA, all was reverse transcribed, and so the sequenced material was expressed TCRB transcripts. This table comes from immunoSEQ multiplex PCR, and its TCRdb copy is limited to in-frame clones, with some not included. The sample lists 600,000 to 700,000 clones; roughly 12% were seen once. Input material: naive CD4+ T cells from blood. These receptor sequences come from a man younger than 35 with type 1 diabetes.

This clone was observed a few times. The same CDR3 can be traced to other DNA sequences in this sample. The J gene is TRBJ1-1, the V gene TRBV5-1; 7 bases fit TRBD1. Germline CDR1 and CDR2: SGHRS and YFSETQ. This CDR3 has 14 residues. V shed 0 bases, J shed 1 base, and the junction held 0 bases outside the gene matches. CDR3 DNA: TGCGCCAGCAGCTTGGAGGGGGCGAACACTGAAGCTTTCTTT. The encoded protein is CASSLEGANTEAFF.

DNA for the CDR3: TGCAGCGTTACCCGGGACGGAGAGACCCAGTACTTC. Translating it yields CSVTRDGETQYF. The gene calls are TRBV29-1 and TRBJ2-5; D is perhaps TRBD1 or TRBD2 (5 bases each). The CDR3 has 12 amino acids. Germline values: CDR1 SQVTM, CDR2 ANQGSEA. Between the trimmed V and J ends, which lost 5 bases and 4 bases, there was a span of 11 bases.

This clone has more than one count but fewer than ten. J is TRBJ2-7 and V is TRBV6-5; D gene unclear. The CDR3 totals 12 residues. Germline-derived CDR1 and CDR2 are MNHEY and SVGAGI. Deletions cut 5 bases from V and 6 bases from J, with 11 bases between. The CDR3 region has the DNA TGTGCCAGCAGTGAATGGGTTGGCGAGCAGTACTTC. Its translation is CASSEWVGEQYF.

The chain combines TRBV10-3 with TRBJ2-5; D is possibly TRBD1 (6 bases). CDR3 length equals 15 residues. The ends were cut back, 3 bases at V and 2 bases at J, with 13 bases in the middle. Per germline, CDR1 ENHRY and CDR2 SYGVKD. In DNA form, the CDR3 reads TGTGCCATCAGTGATTCCGGGACAAGTCAAGAGACCCAGTACTTC. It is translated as CAISDSGTSQETQYF.

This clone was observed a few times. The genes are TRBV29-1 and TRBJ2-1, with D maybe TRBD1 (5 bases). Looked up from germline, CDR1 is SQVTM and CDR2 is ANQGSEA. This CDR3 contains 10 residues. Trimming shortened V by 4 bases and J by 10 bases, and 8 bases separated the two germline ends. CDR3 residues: CSVVSGEQFF. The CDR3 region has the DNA TGCAGCGTTGTTTCAGGGGAGCAGTTCTTC.

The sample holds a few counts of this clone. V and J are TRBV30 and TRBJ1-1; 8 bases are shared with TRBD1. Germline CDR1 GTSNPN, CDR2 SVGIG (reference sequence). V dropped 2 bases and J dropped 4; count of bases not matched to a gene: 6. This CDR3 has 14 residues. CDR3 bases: TGTGCCTGGAGTAGGGGACAGGCGGGCACTGAAGCTTTCTTT. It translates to CAWSRGQAGTEAFF.